This is a list of T cell receptor beta chains from one sample in a study of control samples from healthy donors and cancer patients. TCRdb keeps only in-frame clones here, not all; method: immunoSEQ multiplex PCR. The profile shows around 63,000 clones, 87% of them singletons. Material for sequencing was PBMCs. The receptors originated from a woman aged 45-59 years with head and neck cancer. The CDR3 runs from the conserved cysteine through the conserved F or W. The D gene is left open where the match is weak. Not every row has a clone size; where given, it reads once, few, many or a size class.

v_gene	abundance	d_gene	j_gene	CDR3aa	CDR3nt
TRBV27	-	TRBD1	TRBJ1-6	CASSLEAGGVGTLHF	TGTGCCAGCAGTTTAGAGGCAGGGGGAGTTGGAACCCTCCACTTT
TRBV6-2/TRBV6-3	-	TRBD2	TRBJ2-3	CASSYSVGGGEADTQYF	TGTGCCAGCAGTTACTCAGTTGGTGGGGGGGAGGCGGATACGCAGTATTTT
TRBV14	-	-	TRBJ1-1	CASSQIAGNTEAFF	TGTGCCAGCAGCCAAATAGCAGGGAACACTGAAGCTTTCTTT
TRBV9	-	TRBD1	TRBJ1-1	CASSFSGTANTEAFF	TGTGCCAGCAGCTTCTCCGGGACAGCGAACACTGAAGCTTTCTTT
TRBV5-6	-	-	TRBJ2-5	CASSLNGPGVETQYF	TGTGCCAGCAGCTTGAATGGGCCAGGGGTAGAGACCCAGTACTTC
TRBV5-1	-	TRBD1	TRBJ2-1	CASSLLGGANGEQFF	TGCGCCAGCAGCTTGTTAGGGGGCGCGAACGGTGAGCAGTTCTTC
TRBV5-1	-	TRBD2	TRBJ2-7	CASSVGLAGATSYEQYF	TGCGCCAGCAGCGTGGGACTAGCGGGCGCTACCTCCTACGAGCAGTACTTC
TRBV2	few	-	TRBJ1-5	CASSEEVGNQPQHF	TGTGCCAGCAGTGAGGAGGTAGGGAATCAGCCCCAGCATTTT
TRBV6-2/TRBV6-3	-	-	TRBJ2-2	CASSYTGVNTGELFF	TGTGCCAGCAGTTACACTGGGGTTAACACCGGGGAGCTGTTTTTT
TRBV2	once	-	TRBJ1-2	CASSDFVADYGYTF	TGTGCCAGCAGTGATTTTGTCGCGGATTATGGCTACACCTTC
TRBV29-1	-	-	TRBJ2-5	CSVEWQGETQYF	TGCAGCGTTGAGTGGCAGGGGGAGACCCAGTACTTC
TRBV3-1/TRBV3-2	once	TRBD2	TRBJ2-3	CASSQDRVLAGPSTDTQYF	TGTGCCAGCAGCCAAGATCGGGTGCTAGCGGGGCCTAGCACAGATACGCAGTATTTT
TRBV28	-	-	TRBJ2-3	CASSSPDSPGNTQYF	TGTGCCAGCAGCAGTCCAGACAGTCCGGGGAATACGCAGTATTTT
TRBV5-6	-	TRBD1	TRBJ1-2	CASSLGTGHGYTF	TGTGCCAGCAGCTTGGGGACAGGTCATGGCTACACCTTC
TRBV18	-	-	TRBJ1-6	CASSPRVGDSPLHF	TGTGCCAGCTCACCTCGAGTCGGGGATTCACCCCTCCACTTT
TRBV29-1	-	-	TRBJ1-2	CSVEEFGLF	TGCAGCGTTGAAGAGTTCGGACTCTTC
TRBV29-1	-	TRBD1	TRBJ2-3	CSAGQGTDTQYF	TGCAGCGCCGGACAGGGCACAGATACGCAGTATTTT
TRBV9	-	-	TRBJ1-2	CASSPRDMNYGYTF	TGTGCCAGCAGCCCACGGGATATGAACTATGGCTACACCTTC
TRBV6-5	-	TRBD1	TRBJ2-4	CASSYGTGAKNIQYF	TGTGCCAGCAGTTACGGGACAGGAGCCAAAAACATTCAGTACTTC
TRBV24-1	-	-	TRBJ1-2	CATSDPTSNYGYTF	TGTGCCACCAGTGATCCGACATCTAACTATGGCTACACCTTC
TRBV5-1	-	TRBD1	TRBJ2-7	CASSSYRTGTGIYEQYF	TGCGCCAGCAGCTCATATCGGACAGGGACTGGGATCTACGAGCAGTACTTC
TRBV11-3	-	-	TRBJ2-4	CASSSRWNGNIQYF	TGTGCCAGCAGCTCTCGATGGAATGGAAACATTCAGTACTTC
TRBV28	-	-	TRBJ2-1	CASTMDSSYNEQFF	TGTGCCAGCACCATGGACAGCTCCTACAATGAGCAGTTCTTC
TRBV30	-	TRBD1	TRBJ1-5	CAWSGLPGQGRPQHF	TGTGCCTGGAGTGGGCTACCGGGACAGGGGCGGCCCCAGCATTTT
TRBV9	-	-	TRBJ1-6	CASSVRGGDSPLHF	TGTGCCAGCAGCGTAAGGGGGGGGGATTCACCCCTCCACTTT
TRBV5-1	-	TRBD1	TRBJ1-1	CASSLAEAGGSNTEAFF	TGCGCCAGCAGCTTGGCCGAGGCAGGGGGATCGAACACTGAAGCTTTCTTT
TRBV5-1	-	TRBD1	TRBJ2-7	CASSPDRISYEQYF	TGCGCCAGCAGCCCGGACAGGATTTCCTACGAGCAGTACTTC
TRBV6-2/TRBV6-3	-	-	TRBJ1-5	CASSYSQYRAVQPQHF	TGTGCCAGCAGTTACTCGCAGTATCGCGCGGTTCAGCCCCAGCATTTT
TRBV6-6	once	-	TRBJ1-1	CASSYSGWNTEAFF	TGTGCCAGCAGTTACTCCGGATGGAACACTGAAGCTTTCTTT
TRBV5-1	-	TRBD1	TRBJ2-5	CASRRDRGMRGTASVKETQYF	TGCGCCAGCAGGCGAGACAGGGGGATGCGGGGGACGGCATCGGTCAAAGAGACCCAGTACTTC
TRBV29-1	-	TRBD1	TRBJ2-3	CSVRGTGGADTQYF	TGCAGCGTTAGAGGGACAGGGGGCGCAGATACGCAGTATTTT
TRBV19	-	-	TRBJ1-2	CASSSWRTENYGYTF	TGTGCCAGTAGTAGTTGGAGGACAGAGAACTATGGCTACACCTTC
TRBV24-1	-	-	TRBJ1-1	CATSEASATEAFF	TGTGCCACCAGTGAAGCGAGCGCGACTGAAGCTTTCTTT
TRBV5-6	-	TRBD1	TRBJ2-1	CASSLTLGTGTVRNEQFF	TGTGCCAGCAGCCTCACCCTCGGGACAGGGACGGTTAGGAATGAGCAGTTCTTC
TRBV2	-	-	TRBJ2-3	CASREGGLSQTF	TGTGCCAGCAGGGAGGGGGGGCTAAGCCAAACTTTT
TRBV6-5	-	-	TRBJ2-6	CAYVLKYSGANVLTF	TGTGCGTACGTCCTGAAATACTCTGGGGCCAACGTCCTGACTTTC
TRBV6-5	-	TRBD1	TRBJ1-6	CASRRSGTGNSPLHF	TGTGCCAGCAGACGGAGCGGGACAGGCAATTCACCCCTCCACTTT
TRBV30	-	-	TRBJ1-1	CAWSWSSRGTEAFF	TGTGCCTGGAGTTGGTCCTCCCGCGGCACTGAAGCTTTCTTT
TRBV5-1	-	-	TRBJ2-3	CASSLGFTFTDTQYF	TGCGCCAGCAGCTTGGGGTTCACCTTCACAGATACGCAGTATTTT
TRBV28	-	-	TRBJ1-6	CASSPPRGLPPDSPLHF	TGTGCCAGCAGTCCCCCCCGAGGTCTCCCCCCAGATTCACCCCTCCACTTT
TRBV7-9	-	-	TRBJ1-2	CASSLQGSVYGYTF	TGTGCCAGCAGCTTACAGGGTTCGGTCTATGGCTACACCTTC
TRBV29-1	-	TRBD2	TRBJ2-3	CSAVPGGDTQYF	TGCAGCGCCGTCCCCGGGGGGGATACGCAGTATTTT
TRBV9	-	TRBD2	TRBJ2-2	CASSVVAGGAGELFF	TGTGCCAGCAGCGTAGTGGCGGGGGGAGCTGGGGAGCTGTTTTTT
TRBV5-1	few	-	TRBJ2-1	CASSPMTGSYNEQFF	TGCGCCAGCAGCCCTATGACAGGCTCCTACAATGAGCAGTTCTTC
TRBV5-1	-	-	TRBJ2-7	CASSLRSGDYEQYF	TGCGCCAGCAGCTTGAGGTCAGGCGATTACGAGCAGTACTTC
TRBV30	-	TRBD2	TRBJ2-1	CAWRSTQRGVKYEQFF	TGTGCCTGGAGGAGTACCCAGCGGGGGGTAAAATATGAGCAGTTCTTC
TRBV4-1	-	TRBD2	TRBJ2-1	CASSQGTSGGGARYNEQFF	TGCGCCAGCAGCCAAGGGACTAGCGGGGGGGGAGCGCGGTACAATGAGCAGTTCTTC
TRBV29-1	-	TRBD2	TRBJ2-5	CSGARGSGGSETQYF	TGCAGCGGGGCCCGGGGCAGCGGGGGATCGGAGACCCAGTACTTC
TRBV9	once	TRBD2	TRBJ2-1	CASSVSLAGVNEQFF	TGTGCCAGCAGCGTATCGCTAGCGGGGGTCAATGAGCAGTTCTTC
TRBV7-8	-	-	TRBJ1-1	CASSPRESRNTEAFF	TGTGCCAGCTCCCCACGGGAATCTAGGAACACTGAAGCTTTCTTT
TRBV7-2	-	-	TRBJ2-7	CASSLDRTSYEQYF	TGTGCCAGCAGCTTGGACAGAACTTCCTACGAGCAGTACTTC
TRBV7-2	-	TRBD2	TRBJ2-7	CASSPRVGTSAREQYF	TGTGCCAGCAGCCCGAGGGTCGGGACTAGTGCTCGGGAGCAGTACTTC
TRBV9	once	-	TRBJ1-2	CASSPRGGGSGYTF	TGTGCCAGCAGCCCCCGCGGTGGAGGGAGCGGCTACACCTTC
TRBV6-1	-	TRBD1	TRBJ1-3	CTSSALPGQGAGGNTIYF	TGTACCAGCAGTGCTTTACCGGGACAGGGGGCTGGTGGAAACACCATATATTTT
TRBV7-8	once	-	TRBJ1-4	CASSSAQTASPTNEKLFF	TGTGCCAGCAGCTCCGCTCAGACAGCTTCACCAACTAATGAAAAACTGTTTTTT